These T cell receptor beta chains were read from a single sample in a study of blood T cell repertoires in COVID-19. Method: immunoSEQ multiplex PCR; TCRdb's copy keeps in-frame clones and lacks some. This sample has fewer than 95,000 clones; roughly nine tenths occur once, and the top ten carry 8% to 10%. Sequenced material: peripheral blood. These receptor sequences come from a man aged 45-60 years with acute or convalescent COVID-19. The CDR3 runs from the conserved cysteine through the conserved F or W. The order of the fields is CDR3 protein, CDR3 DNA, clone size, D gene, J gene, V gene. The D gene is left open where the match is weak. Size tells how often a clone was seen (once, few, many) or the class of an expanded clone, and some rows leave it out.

CDR3: CASSLGENTEAFF
DNA: TGTGCCAGCAGCCTGGGAGAGAACACTGAAGCTTTCTTT
size: NA
D: NA
J: TRBJ1-1
V: TRBV5-4

CDR3: CASSQDVRQAFDYGYTF
DNA: TGTGCCAGCAGCCAAGATGTTCGGCAGGCCTTCGACTATGGCTACACCTTC
size: NA
D: NA
J: TRBJ1-2
V: TRBV3-1/TRBV3-2

CDR3: CASSLITGTGGESSYNSPLHF
DNA: TGCGCCAGCAGCCTAATAACCGGGACAGGGGGTGAAAGCTCCTATAATTCACCCCTCCACTTT
size: once
D: TRBD1
J: TRBJ1-6
V: TRBV4-1

CDR3: CASREGAVETQYF
DNA: TGTGCCAGCAGGGAGGGGGCTGTGGAGACCCAGTACTTC
size: NA
D: NA
J: TRBJ2-5
V: TRBV6-5

CDR3: CASSWRQGASTEAFF
DNA: TGCGCCAGCAGCTGGCGACAGGGGGCCAGCACTGAAGCTTTCTTT
size: NA
D: TRBD1
J: TRBJ1-1
V: TRBV5-1

CDR3: CASSGDRVAGNTIYF
DNA: TGTGCCAGCAGTGGTGACAGGGTCGCTGGAAACACCATATATTTT
size: NA
D: TRBD1
J: TRBJ1-3
V: TRBV25-1

CDR3: CASSPRLKAGGQETQYF
DNA: TGTGCCAGCAGCCCCCGCCTCAAAGCGGGGGGGCAAGAGACCCAGTACTTC
size: NA
D: TRBD2
J: TRBJ2-5
V: TRBV7-2

CDR3: CASRSRALAGELFF
DNA: TGCGCCAGCAGGTCCAGGGCTCTGGCCGGGGAGCTGTTTTTT
size: few
D: NA
J: TRBJ2-2
V: TRBV5-1

CDR3: CASRGQFGETQYF
DNA: TGTGCCAGTAGGGGACAATTCGGAGAGACCCAGTACTTC
size: NA
D: NA
J: TRBJ2-5
V: TRBV19

CDR3: CASSYRAGGDYGYTF
DNA: TGTGCCAGCAGTTACCGGGCAGGGGGCGACTATGGCTACACCTTC
size: NA
D: TRBD1
J: TRBJ1-2
V: TRBV6-5

CDR3: CASSTSTGPLYGYTF
DNA: TGTGCCAGCAGCACCTCGACAGGACCACTCTATGGCTACACCTTC
size: NA
D: NA
J: TRBJ1-2
V: TRBV11-1

CDR3: CATQQDYNEQFF
DNA: TGTGCCACACAACAGGACTACAATGAGCAGTTCTTC
size: NA
D: NA
J: TRBJ2-1
V: TRBV6-5

CDR3: CASSRGQGGIKETQYF
DNA: TGTGCCAGCAGCCGGGGACAGGGGGGAATCAAAGAGACCCAGTACTTC
size: NA
D: TRBD1
J: TRBJ2-5
V: TRBV5-8

CDR3: CASSPRTGGNSPLHF
DNA: TGTGCCAGTAGTCCCAGGACAGGGGGAAATTCACCCCTCCACTTT
size: NA
D: TRBD1
J: TRBJ1-6
V: TRBV19

CDR3: CASSPSRAGTPLAKNIQYF
DNA: TGTGCCAGCAGCCCTTCTAGAGCCGGGACACCACTAGCCAAAAACATTCAGTACTTC
size: NA
D: NA
J: TRBJ2-4
V: TRBV14

CDR3: CASSFDRTGLSPLHF
DNA: TGTGCCAGCAGCTTCGACCGGACAGGGCTTTCACCCCTCCACTTT
size: once
D: TRBD1
J: TRBJ1-6
V: TRBV11-2

CDR3: CASREQGGGDGYTF
DNA: TGTGCCAGTCGGGAACAGGGGGGAGGGGATGGCTACACCTTC
size: NA
D: TRBD1
J: TRBJ1-2
V: TRBV2

CDR3: CASSLSRRTGENLGYTF
DNA: TGTGCCAGCAGTTTAAGCCGACGGACAGGGGAGAATTTAGGCTACACCTTC
size: NA
D: TRBD1
J: TRBJ1-2
V: TRBV27

CDR3: CASSFPGTEYGYTF
DNA: TGTGCCAGCAGCTTTCCCGGGACAGAGTATGGCTACACCTTC
size: NA
D: TRBD1
J: TRBJ1-2
V: TRBV5-6

CDR3: CASSPLRGPTGEQFF
DNA: TGTGCCAGCAGTCCACTAAGGGGGCCGACCGGGGAGCAGTTCTTC
size: NA
D: TRBD1
J: TRBJ2-1
V: TRBV7-7

CDR3: CASSQGARSPLHF
DNA: TGTGCCAGCTCGCAGGGGGCACGGTCACCCCTCCACTTT
size: NA
D: TRBD1
J: TRBJ1-6
V: TRBV2

CDR3: CASSLSGGLAVAKNIQYF
DNA: TGTGCCAGCAGCTTATCTGGGGGACTAGCGGTGGCCAAAAACATTCAGTACTTC
size: once
D: TRBD2
J: TRBJ2-4
V: TRBV7-9

CDR3: CSASSGNTEAFF
DNA: TGCAGTGCTAGTTCGGGGAACACTGAAGCTTTCTTT
size: once
D: NA
J: TRBJ1-1
V: TRBV20-1

CDR3: CASSPGVANQPQHF
DNA: TGTGCCAGCTCACCAGGAGTGGCGAATCAGCCCCAGCATTTT
size: NA
D: NA
J: TRBJ1-5
V: TRBV18

CDR3: CASSQAGTGYGYTF
DNA: TGTGCCAGCAGCCAAGCCGGGACAGGCTATGGCTACACCTTC
size: NA
D: TRBD1
J: TRBJ1-2
V: TRBV3-1/TRBV3-2

CDR3: CASSPRLEETQYF
DNA: TGTGCCAGCAGCCCCAGGTTAGAAGAGACCCAGTACTTC
size: NA
D: NA
J: TRBJ2-5
V: TRBV7-2

CDR3: CAWNSGTAFYEQYF
DNA: TGTGCCTGGAATTCCGGGACAGCATTCTACGAGCAGTACTTC
size: NA
D: TRBD1
J: TRBJ2-7
V: TRBV30

CDR3: CASSFGLAGAYEQYF
DNA: TGTGCCAGCAGCTTTGGACTAGCGGGGGCCTACGAGCAGTACTTC
size: NA
D: TRBD2
J: TRBJ2-7
V: TRBV5-5

CDR3: CASSRRVGRSNYGYTF
DNA: TGTGCCAGCAGCCGCAGGGTAGGCAGGAGCAACTATGGCTACACCTTC
size: NA
D: NA
J: TRBJ1-2
V: TRBV7-9

CDR3: CASSQARDREFTEAFF
DNA: TGTGCCAGCAGCCAAGCCCGGGACAGGGAATTCACTGAAGCTTTCTTT
size: NA
D: TRBD1
J: TRBJ1-1
V: TRBV4-2

CDR3: CASRITGELFF
DNA: TGCGCCAGTAGAATCACCGGGGAGCTGTTTTTT
size: NA
D: NA
J: TRBJ2-2
V: TRBV5-1

CDR3: CASRNGQTHYGYTF
DNA: TGTGCCAGCAGAAACGGACAGACTCACTATGGCTACACCTTC
size: NA
D: NA
J: TRBJ1-2
V: TRBV28

CDR3: CASSLSGRTAFF
DNA: TGTGCCAGCAGTTTATCCGGCAGGACTGCTTTCTTT
size: NA
D: NA
J: TRBJ1-1
V: TRBV28

CDR3: CASSALVLNF
DNA: TGTGCCAGCAGTGCTCTCGTCCTAAACTTC
size: NA
D: NA
J: TRBJ2-5
V: TRBV2

CDR3: CASKRGIAGGSQETQYF
DNA: TGTGCCAGCAAAAGGGGAATAGCGGGGGGCTCTCAAGAGACCCAGTACTTC
size: once
D: TRBD2
J: TRBJ2-5
V: TRBV2

CDR3: CAWSILGPNQPQHF
DNA: TGTGCCTGGAGTATTTTGGGGCCGAATCAGCCCCAGCATTTT
size: NA
D: NA
J: TRBJ1-5
V: TRBV30

CDR3: CASSSSGGGAYEQYF
DNA: TGCGCCAGCAGCTCGTCGGGGGGTGGAGCCTACGAGCAGTACTTC
size: NA
D: TRBD2
J: TRBJ2-7
V: TRBV5-1

CDR3: CAIQRRAMNTGELFF
DNA: TGTGCCATCCAACGGAGGGCGATGAACACCGGGGAGCTGTTTTTT
size: NA
D: NA
J: TRBJ2-2
V: TRBV6-5

CDR3: CAWSALGGGYTF
DNA: TGTGCCTGGAGTGCCCTAGGGGGTGGCTACACCTTC
size: NA
D: NA
J: TRBJ1-2
V: TRBV30

CDR3: CASSLAVNTEAFF
DNA: TGTGCCAGCAGCTTAGCAGTGAACACTGAAGCTTTCTTT
size: NA
D: NA
J: TRBJ1-1
V: TRBV11-2

CDR3: CATGRRGVTDTQYF
DNA: TGTGCCACCGGACGGCGGGGGGTGACAGATACGCAGTATTTT
size: once
D: TRBD2
J: TRBJ2-3
V: TRBV15

CDR3: CASSLPRVPPSTDTQYF
DNA: TGCGCCAGCAGCTTGCCTCGAGTACCCCCTAGCACAGATACGCAGTATTTT
size: NA
D: NA
J: TRBJ2-3
V: TRBV5-1

CDR3: CASSLSRNTEAFF
DNA: TGCGCCAGCAGCTTGTCTCGTAACACTGAAGCTTTCTTT
size: once
D: NA
J: TRBJ1-1
V: TRBV5-1

CDR3: CASSRQADTEAFF
DNA: TGTGCCAGCAGCCGCCAGGCTGACACTGAAGCTTTCTTT
size: NA
D: NA
J: TRBJ1-1
V: TRBV7-9

CDR3: CASSWGQNTGELFF
DNA: TGTGCCAGCAGCTGGGGACAGAACACCGGGGAGCTGTTTTTT
size: NA
D: NA
J: TRBJ2-2
V: TRBV5-8

CDR3: CASSRVNANEQFF
DNA: TGTGCCAGCAGTCGAGTGAATGCGAATGAGCAGTTCTTC
size: NA
D: NA
J: TRBJ2-1
V: TRBV5-6

CDR3: CASSYFRGEGYTF
DNA: TGTGCCAGCAGTTATTTTAGGGGCGAAGGCTACACCTTC
size: NA
D: NA
J: TRBJ1-2
V: TRBV12-3/TRBV12-4

CDR3: CASSLVAGGETQYF
DNA: TGTGCCAGCAGCTTAGTAGCGGGGGGGGAGACCCAGTACTTC
size: NA
D: TRBD2
J: TRBJ2-5
V: TRBV7-2

CDR3: CASSLVSGTLLYEQYF
DNA: TGTGCCAGCAGTTTGGTCTCCGGGACACTTTTATACGAGCAGTACTTC
size: NA
D: NA
J: TRBJ2-7
V: TRBV28

CDR3: CASTRPGSVSNQPQHF
DNA: TGTGCCAGCACGCGGCCGGGGTCAGTTAGCAATCAGCCCCAGCATTTT
size: NA
D: NA
J: TRBJ1-5
V: TRBV28

CDR3: CASSLGLAGGPSYNEQFF
DNA: TGTGCCAGCAGCTTAGGGCTAGCGGGGGGTCCCTCCTACAATGAGCAGTTCTTC
size: NA
D: TRBD2
J: TRBJ2-1
V: TRBV7-2